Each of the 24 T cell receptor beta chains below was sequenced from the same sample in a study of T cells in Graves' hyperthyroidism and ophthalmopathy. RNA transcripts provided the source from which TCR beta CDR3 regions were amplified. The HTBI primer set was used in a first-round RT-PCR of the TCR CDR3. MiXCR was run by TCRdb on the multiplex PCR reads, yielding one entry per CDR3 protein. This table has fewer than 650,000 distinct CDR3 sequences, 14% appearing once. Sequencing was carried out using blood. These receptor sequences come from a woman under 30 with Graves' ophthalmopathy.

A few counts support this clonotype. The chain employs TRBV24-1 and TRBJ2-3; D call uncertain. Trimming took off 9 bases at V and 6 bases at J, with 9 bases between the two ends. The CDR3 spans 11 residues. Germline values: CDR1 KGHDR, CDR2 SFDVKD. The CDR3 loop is CATGRLDTQYF. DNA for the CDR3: TGTGCCACCGGGCGACTGGATACGCAGTATTTT.

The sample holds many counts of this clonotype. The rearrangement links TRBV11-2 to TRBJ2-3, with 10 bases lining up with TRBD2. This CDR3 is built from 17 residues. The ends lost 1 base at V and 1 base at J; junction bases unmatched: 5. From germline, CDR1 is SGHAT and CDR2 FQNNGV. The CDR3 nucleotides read TGTGCCAGCAGCTTAGGGGCTAGCGGGAGCGGCACAGATACGCAGTATTTT. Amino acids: CASSLGASGSGTDTQYF.

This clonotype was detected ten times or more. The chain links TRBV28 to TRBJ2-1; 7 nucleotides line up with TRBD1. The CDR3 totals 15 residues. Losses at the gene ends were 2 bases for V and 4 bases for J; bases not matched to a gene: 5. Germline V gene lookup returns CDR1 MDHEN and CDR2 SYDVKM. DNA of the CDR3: TGTGCCAGCAGTTTAAGACAGGGCGGGTACAATGAGCAGTTCTTC. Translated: CASSLRQGGYNEQFF. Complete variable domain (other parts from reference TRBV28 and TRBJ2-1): DVKVTQSSRYLVKRTGEKVFLECVQDMDHENMFWYRQDPGLGLRLIYFSYDVKMKEKGDIPEGYSVSREKKERFSLILESASTNQTSMYLCASSLRQGGYNEQFFGPGTRLTVL.

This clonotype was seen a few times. The CDR3 sequence is CASSYPSTKGQGGTDTQYF. DNA of the CDR3: TGTGCCAGCAGTTACCCTTCAACCAAGGGACAGGGGGGGACAGATACGCAGTATTTT. V usage is TRBV6-5 and J usage is TRBJ2-3; 11 bases agree with TRBD1. This CDR3 spans 19 amino acids. Trimming removed 2 bases from V and 3 bases from J; junction bases left unmatched: 13. From germline, CDR1 is MNHEY and CDR2 SVGAGI.

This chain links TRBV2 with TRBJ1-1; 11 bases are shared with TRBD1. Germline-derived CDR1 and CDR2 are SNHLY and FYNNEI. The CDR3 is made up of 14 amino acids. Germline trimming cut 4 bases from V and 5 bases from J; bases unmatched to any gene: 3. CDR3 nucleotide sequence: TGTGCCAGCAGTGGGGGACAGGGGGATACTGAAGCTTTCTTT. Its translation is CASSGGQGDTEAFF.

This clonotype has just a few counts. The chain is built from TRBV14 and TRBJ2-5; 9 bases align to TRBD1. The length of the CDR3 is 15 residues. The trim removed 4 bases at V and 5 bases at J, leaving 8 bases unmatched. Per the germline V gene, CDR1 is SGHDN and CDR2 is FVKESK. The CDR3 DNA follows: TGTGCCAGCAGCCCCGGGACAGGGCTTTGGGAGACCCAGTACTTC. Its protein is CASSPGTGLWETQYF.

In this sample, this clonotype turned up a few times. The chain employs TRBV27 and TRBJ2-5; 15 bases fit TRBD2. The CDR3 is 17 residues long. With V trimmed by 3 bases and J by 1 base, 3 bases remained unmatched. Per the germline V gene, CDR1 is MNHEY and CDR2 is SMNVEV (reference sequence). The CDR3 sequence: CASSFSGLAGGQETQYF. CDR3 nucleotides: TGTGCCAGCAGTTTTTCGGGACTAGCGGGGGGCCAAGAGACCCAGTACTTC.

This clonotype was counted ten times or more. The CDR3 bases are TGTGCCAGCAGCTTAGAGCCCGGATCTACCTACGAGCAGTACTTC. Its protein is CASSLEPGSTYEQYF. This chain joins TRBV7-8 and TRBJ2-7, with D hard to call. The germline CDR1 and CDR2 sequences are SGHVS and FQNEAQ. Trimming stripped 1 base from V and 2 bases from J, with 12 bases between. The CDR3 is 15 amino acids.

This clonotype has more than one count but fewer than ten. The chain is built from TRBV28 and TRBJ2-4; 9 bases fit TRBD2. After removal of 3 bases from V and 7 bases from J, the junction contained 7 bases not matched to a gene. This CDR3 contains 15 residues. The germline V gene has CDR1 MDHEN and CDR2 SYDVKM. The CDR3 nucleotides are TGTGCCAGCAGTTTGCCCGGACTAGCGCGGAACATTCAGTACTTC. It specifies CASSLPGLARNIQYF.

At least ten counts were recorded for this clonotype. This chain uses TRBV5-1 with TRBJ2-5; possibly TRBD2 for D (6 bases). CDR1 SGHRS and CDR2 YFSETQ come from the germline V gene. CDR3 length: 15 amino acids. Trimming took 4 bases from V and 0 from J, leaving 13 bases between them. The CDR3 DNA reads TGCGCCAGCAGCACCGGTAGCGGATACCAAGAGACCCAGTACTTC. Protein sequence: CASSTGSGYQETQYF.

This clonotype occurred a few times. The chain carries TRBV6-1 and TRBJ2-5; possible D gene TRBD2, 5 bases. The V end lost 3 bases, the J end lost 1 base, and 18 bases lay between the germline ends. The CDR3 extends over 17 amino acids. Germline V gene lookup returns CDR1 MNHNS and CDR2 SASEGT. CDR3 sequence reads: CASSEKASNYGQETQYF. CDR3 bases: TGTGCCAGCAGTGAGAAGGCTAGCAACTACGGCCAAGAGACCCAGTACTTC.

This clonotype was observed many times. The CDR3 bases are TGTGCCAGCAGTGAAGGACTAGCGGGTATGGATACGCAGTATTTT. This encodes CASSEGLAGMDTQYF. This chain uses TRBV6-1 with TRBJ2-3, with 10 bases matching TRBD2. The V segment lost 1 base and the J segment 6 bases; nucleotides outside the gene matches: 4. The CDR3 is 15 amino acids. Germline values: CDR1 MNHNS, CDR2 SASEGT.

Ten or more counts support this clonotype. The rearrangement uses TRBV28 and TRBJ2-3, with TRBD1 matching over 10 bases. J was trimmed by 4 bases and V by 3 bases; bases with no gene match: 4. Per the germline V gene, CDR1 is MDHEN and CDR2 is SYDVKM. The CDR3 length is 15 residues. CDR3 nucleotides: TGTGCCAGCAGTTTCCGGGACAGGGGTCCAGATACGCAGTATTTT. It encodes CASSFRDRGPDTQYF.

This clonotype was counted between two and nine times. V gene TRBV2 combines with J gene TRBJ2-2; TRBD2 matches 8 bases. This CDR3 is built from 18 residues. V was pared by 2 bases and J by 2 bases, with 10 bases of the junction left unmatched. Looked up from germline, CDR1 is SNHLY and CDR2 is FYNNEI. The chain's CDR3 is CASSEWAGGFENTGELFF. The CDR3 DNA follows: TGTGCCAGCAGTGAATGGGCGGGGGGATTCGAAAACACCGGGGAGCTGTTTTTT. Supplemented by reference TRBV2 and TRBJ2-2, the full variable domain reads EPEVTQTPSHQVTQMGQEVILRCVPISNHLYFYWYRQILGQKVEFLVSFYNNEISEKSEIFDDQFSVERPDGSNFTLKIRSTKLEDSAMYFCASSEWAGGFENTGELFFGEGSRLTVL.

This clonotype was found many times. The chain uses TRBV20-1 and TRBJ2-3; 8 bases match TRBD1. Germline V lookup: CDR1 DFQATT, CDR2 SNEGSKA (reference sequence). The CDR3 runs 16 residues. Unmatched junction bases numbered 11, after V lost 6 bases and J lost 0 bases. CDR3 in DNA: TGCAGTGCCGACGAAGGGACAGGATATAGCACAGATACGCAGTATTTT. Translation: CSADEGTGYSTDTQYF.

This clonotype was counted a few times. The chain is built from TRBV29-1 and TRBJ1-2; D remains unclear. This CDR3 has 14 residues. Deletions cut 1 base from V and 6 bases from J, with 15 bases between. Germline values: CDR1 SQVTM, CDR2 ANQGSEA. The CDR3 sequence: CSVEGVFSTNGYTF. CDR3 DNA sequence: TGCAGCGTTGAAGGGGTATTTTCGACGAATGGCTACACCTTC.

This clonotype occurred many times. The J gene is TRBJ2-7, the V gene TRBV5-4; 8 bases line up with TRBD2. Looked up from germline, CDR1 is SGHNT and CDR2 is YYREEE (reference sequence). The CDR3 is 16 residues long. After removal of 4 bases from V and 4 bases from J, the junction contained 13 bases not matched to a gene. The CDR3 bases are TGTGCCAGCAGCCAAGGACTAGCAGCCGATATGTACGAGCAGTACTTC. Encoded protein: CASSQGLAADMYEQYF.

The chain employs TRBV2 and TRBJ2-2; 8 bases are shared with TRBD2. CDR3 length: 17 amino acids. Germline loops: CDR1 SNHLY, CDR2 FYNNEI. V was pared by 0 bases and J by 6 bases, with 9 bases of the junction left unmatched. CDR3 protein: CASSEAASGSVAGELFF. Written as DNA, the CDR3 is TGTGCCAGCAGTGAAGCTGCTAGCGGGTCAGTCGCCGGGGAGCTGTTTTTT.

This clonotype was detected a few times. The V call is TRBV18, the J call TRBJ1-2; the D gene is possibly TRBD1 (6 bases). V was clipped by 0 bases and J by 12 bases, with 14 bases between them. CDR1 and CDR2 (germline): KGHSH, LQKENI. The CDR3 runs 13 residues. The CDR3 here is CASSPPGEGGNTF. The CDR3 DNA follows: TGTGCCAGCTCACCACCGGGCGAAGGGGGAAACACCTTC. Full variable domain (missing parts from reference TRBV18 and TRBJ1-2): NAGVMQNPRHLVRRRGQEARLRCSPMKGHSHVYWYRQLPEEGLKFMVYLQKENIIDESGMPKERFSAEFPKEGPSILRIQQVVRGDSAAYFCASSPPGEGGNTFGSGTRLTVV.

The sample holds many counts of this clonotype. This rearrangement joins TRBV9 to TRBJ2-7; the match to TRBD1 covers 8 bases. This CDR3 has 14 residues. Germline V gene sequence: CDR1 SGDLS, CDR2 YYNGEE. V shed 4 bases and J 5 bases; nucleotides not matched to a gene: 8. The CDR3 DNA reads TGTGCCAGCAGCCTCGGAGGACAGGGCCACGAGCAGTACTTC. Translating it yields CASSLGGQGHEQYF.

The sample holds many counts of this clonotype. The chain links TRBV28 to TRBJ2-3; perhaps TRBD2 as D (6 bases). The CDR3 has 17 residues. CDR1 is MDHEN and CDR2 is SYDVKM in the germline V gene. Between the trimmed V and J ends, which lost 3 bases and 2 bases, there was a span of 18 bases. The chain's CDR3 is CASSFGVGVAVTDTQYF. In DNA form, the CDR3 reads TGTGCCAGCAGTTTTGGAGTAGGAGTAGCGGTCACAGATACGCAGTATTTT.

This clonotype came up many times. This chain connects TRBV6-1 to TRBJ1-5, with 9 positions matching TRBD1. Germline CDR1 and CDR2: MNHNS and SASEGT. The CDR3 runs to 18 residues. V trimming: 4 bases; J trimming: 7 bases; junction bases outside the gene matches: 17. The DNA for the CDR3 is TGTGCCAGCAGTGCCCTGAGGGGGACAGGGCAACAATGGCAGCCCCAGCATTTT. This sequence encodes CASSALRGTGQQWQPQHF.

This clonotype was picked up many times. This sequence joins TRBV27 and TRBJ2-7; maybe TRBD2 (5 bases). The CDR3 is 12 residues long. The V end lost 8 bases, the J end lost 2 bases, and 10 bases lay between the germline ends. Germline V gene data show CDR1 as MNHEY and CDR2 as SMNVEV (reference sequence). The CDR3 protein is CASGRGAYEQYF. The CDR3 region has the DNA TGTGCCAGCGGCCGGGGAGCCTACGAGCAGTACTTC.

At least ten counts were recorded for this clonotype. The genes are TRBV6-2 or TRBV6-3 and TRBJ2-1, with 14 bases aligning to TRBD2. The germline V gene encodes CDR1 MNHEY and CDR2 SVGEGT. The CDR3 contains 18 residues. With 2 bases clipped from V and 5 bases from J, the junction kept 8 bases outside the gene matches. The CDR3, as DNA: TGTGCCAGCAGTTACGGGAAACGACTAGCGGGAGGGGACAATGAGCAGTTCTTC. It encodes CASSYGKRLAGGDNEQFF.